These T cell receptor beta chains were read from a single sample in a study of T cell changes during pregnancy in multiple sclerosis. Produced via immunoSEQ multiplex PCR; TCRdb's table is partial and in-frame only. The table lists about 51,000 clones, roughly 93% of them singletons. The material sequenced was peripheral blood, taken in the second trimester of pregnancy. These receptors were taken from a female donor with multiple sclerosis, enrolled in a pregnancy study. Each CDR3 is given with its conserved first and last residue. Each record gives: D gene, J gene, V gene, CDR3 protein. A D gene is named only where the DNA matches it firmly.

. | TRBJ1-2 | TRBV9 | CASSVFAGTSYGYTF
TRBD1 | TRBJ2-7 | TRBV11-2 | CASSFTGGEFYEQYF
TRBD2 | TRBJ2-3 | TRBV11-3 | CASSLVAGGDTQYF
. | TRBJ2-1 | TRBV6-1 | CASSEFATPSYNEQFF
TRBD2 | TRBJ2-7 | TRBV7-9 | CASSPREGEQYF
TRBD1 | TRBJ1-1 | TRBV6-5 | CASSYSRDRLEAFF
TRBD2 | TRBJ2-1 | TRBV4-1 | CASSQGGTGGRNEQFF
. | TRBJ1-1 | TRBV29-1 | CSARQAMNTEAFF
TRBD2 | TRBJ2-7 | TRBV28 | CASSSPGGRMGYEQYF
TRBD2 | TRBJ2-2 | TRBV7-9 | CASSRTSGNGLGELFF
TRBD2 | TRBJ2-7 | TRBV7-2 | CASSLSRDYYEQYF
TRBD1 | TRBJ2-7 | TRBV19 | CASSISGQGLYEQYF
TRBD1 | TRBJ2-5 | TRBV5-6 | CASSKQGTETQYF
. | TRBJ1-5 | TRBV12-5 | CASGATKPQHF
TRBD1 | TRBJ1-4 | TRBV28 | CASSLGTGEVEKLFF
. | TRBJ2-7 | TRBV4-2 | CASSQDRTYEQYF
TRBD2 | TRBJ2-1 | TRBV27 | CASSLWGLGVNNEQFF
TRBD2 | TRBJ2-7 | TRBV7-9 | CASSLAGLAADYEQYF
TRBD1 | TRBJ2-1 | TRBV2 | CASRETGVTYNEQFF
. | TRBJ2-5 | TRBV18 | CASSPNRGSQETQYF
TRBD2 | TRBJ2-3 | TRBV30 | CAWSVYGGSGTDTQYF
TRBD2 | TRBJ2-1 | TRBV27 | CASSLPLAGGPPYNEQFF
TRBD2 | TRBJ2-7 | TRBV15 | CATSRTSGSYEQYF
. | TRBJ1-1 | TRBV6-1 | CASSEVERGEAFF
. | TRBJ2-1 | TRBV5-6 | CASSSPRSTYNEQFF
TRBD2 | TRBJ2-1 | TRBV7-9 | CASSLASGVYNEQFF
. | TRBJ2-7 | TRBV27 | CASSRTRGGSSYEQYF
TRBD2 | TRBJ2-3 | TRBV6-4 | CASSETTSGGGTDTQYF
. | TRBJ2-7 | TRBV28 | CASSSGPSSYEQYF
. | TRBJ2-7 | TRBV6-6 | CASSYSGRSYEQYF
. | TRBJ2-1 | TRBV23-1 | CASRTTGTMGGYNEQFF
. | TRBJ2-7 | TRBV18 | CASSPGQVYEQYF
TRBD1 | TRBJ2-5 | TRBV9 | CASSPRTGRQETQYF
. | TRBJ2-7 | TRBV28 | CASSFVRGTSYEQYF
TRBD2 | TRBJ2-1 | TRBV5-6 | CASSQRGVNEQFF
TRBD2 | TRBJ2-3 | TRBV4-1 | CASSQGPSGSRTDTQYF
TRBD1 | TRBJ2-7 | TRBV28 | CASSLWGQGASYEQYF
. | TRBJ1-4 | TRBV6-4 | CASMGKRMLFF
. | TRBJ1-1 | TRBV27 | CASSLARAGTEAFF
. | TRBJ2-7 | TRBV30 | CAWSVAAAGEQYF
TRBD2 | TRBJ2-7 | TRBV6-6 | CASTSSGRVEQYF
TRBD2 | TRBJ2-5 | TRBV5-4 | CASSPRTSGEETQYF
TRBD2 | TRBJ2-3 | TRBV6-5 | CASSKLAGSTDTQYF
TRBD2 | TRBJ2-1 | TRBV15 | CATSTPTSGSINEQFF